Each of the 13 T cell receptor beta chains below was sequenced from the same sample in a study of blood T cell repertoires in COVID-19. Sequenced by immunoSEQ multiplex PCR; TCRdb stores in-frame clones only, minus some. The repertoire holds tens of thousands of clones, with 86% as singletons. Sample: peripheral blood. These receptors originate from a man at least 80 years old with active COVID-19.

The V call is TRBV5-6, the J call TRBJ1-2, with 8 positions matching TRBD1. The CDR3 is 15 amino acids. Losses at the gene ends were 5 bases for V and 3 bases for J; bases not matched to a gene: 9. Germline V gene sequence: CDR1 SGHDT, CDR2 YYEEEE. CDR3 in amino acids: CASRKQGALDYGYTF. CDR3 in DNA: TGTGCCAGCAGAAAGCAGGGGGCGCTGGACTATGGCTACACCTTC. Filled out from reference TRBV5-6 and TRBJ1-2, the complete variable domain reads DAGVTQSPTHLIKTRGQQVTLRCSPKSGHDTVSWYQQALGQGPQFIFQYYEEEERQRGNFPDRFSGHQFPNYSSELNVNALLLGDSALYLCASRKQGALDYGYTFGSGTRLTVV.

The gene calls are TRBV11-3 and TRBJ2-1, with a weak D call TRBD2 (5 bases). Trimming shortened V by 1 base and J by 8 bases, and 12 bases separated the two germline ends. Germline V gene sequence: CDR1 SGHNT, CDR2 YENEEA. The CDR3 has 14 residues. The CDR3 nucleotides are TGTGCCAGCAGCTTAGCGGTAGGGCGGGATGAGCAGTTCTTC. Its protein product is CASSLAVGRDEQFF.

The chain recombines TRBV18 with TRBJ2-3; 11 nucleotides agree with TRBD2. Germline V lookup: CDR1 KGHSH, CDR2 LQKENI. The V segment lost 4 bases and the J segment 4 bases; nucleotides outside the gene matches: 7. This CDR3 has 16 amino acids. CDR3 DNA: TGTGCCAGCTCACTACGTACTAGCGGGGGCGCAGATACGCAGTATTTT. Amino acid sequence: CASSLRTSGGADTQYF.

This chain links TRBV19 with TRBJ2-7; the D gene is possibly TRBD1 (5 bases). The germline V gene encodes CDR1 LNHDA and CDR2 SQIVND (reference sequence). The CDR3 spans 13 residues. V lost 1 base to trimming and J lost 4 bases, with 8 bases between them. CDR3 coding DNA: TGTGCCAGTAGTATAGGACAGAGTTACGAGCAGTACTTC. It specifies CASSIGQSYEQYF.

The chain joins TRBV19 to TRBJ1-5; tentatively, D is TRBD1 (5 bases). CDR1 is LNHDA, CDR2 SQIVND, per germline (reference sequence). CDR3 length: 13 residues. With 7 bases removed from V and 4 bases from J, the gap between germline ends came to 11 bases. The CDR3 region has the DNA TGTGCCAGTAAGGATAGGGGTAATCAGCCCCAGCATTTT. The encoded protein is CASKDRGNQPQHF.

A few counts support this clone. J is TRBJ1-5 and V is TRBV28; tentative D call: TRBD1 (6 bases). The CDR3 is 17 residues long. CDR1 MDHEN and CDR2 SYDVKM come from the germline V gene. With 6 bases removed from V and 2 bases from J, the gap between germline ends came to 20 bases. The CDR3 loop is CASRPGTLRIGNQPQHF. The DNA of the CDR3 is TGTGCCAGCAGGCCCGGGACATTAAGGATAGGCAATCAGCCCCAGCATTTT.

J is TRBJ2-7 and V is TRBV6-1; 7 bases agree with TRBD1. The CDR3 sequence is 16 residues long. Losses at the gene ends were 4 bases for V and 4 bases for J; bases not matched to a gene: 13. Germline V gene sequence: CDR1 MNHNS, CDR2 SASEGT. The CDR3 nucleotides are TGTGCCAGCAGTGTAGACAGACAGGGTAAAATATACGAGCAGTACTTC. This codes for CASSVDRQGKIYEQYF.

This CDR3 reads CASSSPSGIDTGELFF. Here the CDR3 DNA reads TGTGCCAGCAGCTCCCCTAGCGGGATCGACACCGGGGAGCTGTTTTTT. The chain couples TRBV7-3 to TRBJ2-2; TRBD2 aligns across 9 bases. The ends lost 4 bases at V and 3 bases at J; junction bases unmatched: 6. CDR1 is SGHTA, CDR2 FQGTGA, per germline. This CDR3 is 16 amino acids long.

By sample share, this clone is medium-sized (0.01 to 0.1%). This chain joins TRBV7-9 and TRBJ1-3; 9 bases match TRBD1. The CDR3 length is 15 residues. Germline CDR1 reads SEHNR; CDR2 reads FQNEAQ (reference sequence). J lost 1 base, V lost 3 bases, and 1 base had no gene match. In nucleotides, the CDR3 is TGTGCCAGCAGCTTTGGACAGGGGTCTGGAAACACCATATATTTT. Its protein product is CASSFGQGSGNTIYF.

This chain uses TRBV7-9 with TRBJ2-3; TRBD2 is a possible D gene (5 bases). Trimming took off 5 bases at V and 5 bases at J, with 17 bases between the two ends. Germline CDR1 SEHNR, CDR2 FQNEAQ (reference sequence). This CDR3 comprises 15 residues. The CDR3 DNA follows: TGTGCCAGCAGCCCCAAACTAGTGAAAATAGATACGCAGTATTTT. This translates into CASSPKLVKIDTQYF.

This clone was seen only once. The chain joins TRBV28 to TRBJ2-5; D ambiguous. V lost 8 bases and J lost 5, with 15 bases in between. Germline V gene lookup returns CDR1 MDHEN and CDR2 SYDVKM. This CDR3 has 13 residues. CDR3 coding DNA: TGTGCCAGCGTGGGTTGGCCCAGGGAGACCCAGTACTTC. The encoded protein is CASVGWPRETQYF.

This rearrangement joins TRBV7-9 to TRBJ1-1, with a possible D match to TRBD1 (5 bases). The CDR3 has 17 amino acids. V gave up 1 base and J gave up 0 bases, with 15 bases separating them. From germline, CDR1 is SEHNR and CDR2 FQNEAQ (reference sequence). CDR3 DNA: TGTGCCAGCAGCTTAGTTCGAACAGGCGACGTGAACACTGAAGCTTTCTTT. It translates to CASSLVRTGDVNTEAFF.

This clone came up a few times. The V and J genes are TRBV30 and TRBJ2-7; possible D gene TRBD1, 5 bases. CDR1 is GTSNPN, CDR2 SVGIG, per germline (reference sequence). The CDR3 totals 12 residues. Trimming removed 0 bases at V and 10 bases at J, with 13 bases between. For the CDR3, the DNA is TGTGCCTGGAGTGTACAGGCCCTGACTCAGTACTTC. Protein product: CAWSVQALTQYF.